Following are 5 T cell receptor beta chains from one sample sequenced in a study of PD-L1 blockade in urothelial cancer. Assay: immunoSEQ multiplex PCR; the TCRdb copy retains only in-frame clones and omits some. Of tens of thousands of clones listed, almost 90% are singletons. Time point denoted: pretreatment peripheral blood. The specimen was PBMCs, collected around atezolizumab (anti-PD-L1) treatment. All receptors derive from a man in his sixties with urothelial cancer.

This rearrangement joins TRBV7-9 to TRBJ1-4, with a weak D call TRBD1 (5 bases). The ends were cut back, 1 base at V and 6 bases at J, with 9 bases in the middle. Germline values: CDR1 SEHNR, CDR2 FQNEAQ (reference sequence). CDR3 size: 14 residues. The CDR3 DNA reads as TGTGCCAGCAGCTTAGGGGGGGTCGATGAAAAACTGTTTTTT. Amino acid sequence: CASSLGGVDEKLFF.

The chain joins TRBV28 to TRBJ1-2; the D gene is possibly TRBD1 (5 bases). Germline loops: CDR1 MDHEN, CDR2 SYDVKM. The CDR3 extends over 13 amino acids. The V end was cut by 2 bases, the J end by 4 bases, with 8 bases between. CDR3 protein: CASSLRGGYGYTF. In DNA, the CDR3 is TGTGCCAGCAGTTTAAGGGGTGGCTATGGCTACACCTTC.

This chain links TRBV7-2 with TRBJ2-5; 8 nucleotides match TRBD2. The ends lost 2 bases at V and 1 base at J; junction bases unmatched: 6. Germline loops: CDR1 SGHTA, CDR2 FQGNSA. CDR3 length: 16 amino acids. The CDR3 DNA is TGTGCCAGCAGCTTAACGGCGGGGGGCCTCCAAGAGACCCAGTACTTC. It is translated as CASSLTAGGLQETQYF.

The V call is TRBV19, the J call TRBJ2-7; 14 nucleotides align to TRBD2. Per germline, CDR1 LNHDA and CDR2 SQIVND (reference sequence). V shed 6 bases and J 3 bases; nucleotides not matched to a gene: 4. The CDR3 spans 15 residues. The CDR3 spells CASSRGTSGSYEQYF. The CDR3 DNA is TGTGCCAGTAGCAGAGGGACTAGCGGGAGCTACGAGCAGTACTTC.

The rearrangement uses TRBV20-1 and TRBJ1-1; unclear D gene. Germline CDR1 reads DFQATT; CDR2 reads SNEGSKA (reference sequence). There are 11 residues in the CDR3. The CDR3 region has the DNA TGCAAAGTGGCGGTTAACACTGAAGCTTTCTTT. Translated: CKVAVNTEAFF.